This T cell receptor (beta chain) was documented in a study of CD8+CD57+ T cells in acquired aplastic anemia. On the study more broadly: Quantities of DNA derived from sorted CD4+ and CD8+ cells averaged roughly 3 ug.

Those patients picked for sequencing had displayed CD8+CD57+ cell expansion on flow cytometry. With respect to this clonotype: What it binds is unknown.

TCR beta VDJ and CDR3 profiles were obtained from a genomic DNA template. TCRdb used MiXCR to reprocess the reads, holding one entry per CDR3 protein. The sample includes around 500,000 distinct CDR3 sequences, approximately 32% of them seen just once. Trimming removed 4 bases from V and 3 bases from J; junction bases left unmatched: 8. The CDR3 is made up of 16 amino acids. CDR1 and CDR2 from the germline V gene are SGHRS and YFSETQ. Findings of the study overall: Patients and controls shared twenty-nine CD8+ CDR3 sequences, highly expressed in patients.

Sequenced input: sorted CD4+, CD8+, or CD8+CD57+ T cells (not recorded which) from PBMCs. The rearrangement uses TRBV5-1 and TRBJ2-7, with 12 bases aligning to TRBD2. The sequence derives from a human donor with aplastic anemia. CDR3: CASSPLTSGSSYEQYF. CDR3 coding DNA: TGCGCCAGCAGCCCGTTGACTAGCGGGAGTAGCTACGAGCAGTACTTC.